The entry that follows covers one T cell receptor (beta chain) sequence. This entry is derived from a study of blood T cell repertoires in COVID-19. Across the study: The samples span acute and convalescent COVID-19 from the United States, Italy and Spain. From T cells, B-cell-depleted T cells, or PBMCs came the material, which was cDNA or gDNA.

In the study's own analysis: Reference gene primer amplification yielded estimated nucleated cell counts. Generated by immunoSEQ multiplex PCR, the TCRdb table keeps only in-frame clones and is missing some. The V and J calls and the clone size are those of that table, but D and trimming were determined from the DNA. Among roughly 99,000 clones listed, roughly 80% were seen once. V was shortened by 1 base and J by 8 bases, with 14 bases between the two germline ends. The CDR3 length is 14 residues. Germline assignment: CDR1 SGHVS and CDR2 FQNEAQ. Specimen: peripheral blood. The source of this sequence is a woman of 80 years or more with acute or convalescent COVID-19. This sequence joins TRBV7-8 and TRBJ1-1; TRBD1 is a possible D gene (5 bases). The CDR3 loop reads CASSLDAGGREAFF. CDR3 in DNA: TGTGCCAGCAGCTTAGATGCGGGGGGACGGGAAGCTTTCTTT.